Below are 17 T cell receptor beta chains sequenced from a single sample in a study of vaccination and CD4 T cells after COVID-19. For these TCRs, the target antigens are not known. CD4+ T cells that had been cultured provided DNA sequenced with the Oncomine TCR Beta short-read assay. MiXCR, run by TCRdb on the PCR reads, gives a single entry per CDR3 protein. The table lists 15,000 to 19,000 distinct CDR3 sequences, 42% of them singletons. Treatment noted: roughly 10-day PBMC culture with coronavirus spike peptide pools or control peptides (ViraFEST assay). Sequenced: cultured CD4+ T cells from blood. These receptors were collected from a human donor with COVID-19.

This CDR3 is CASSVNTGHGYTF. CDR3 in DNA: TGTGCCAGCAGCGTCAACACAGGGCATGGCTACACCTTC. This rearrangement joins TRBV9 to TRBJ1-2; weak D call: TRBD1 (6 bases). CDR3 length: 13 amino acids. Between the trimmed V and J ends, which lost 2 bases and 6 bases, there was a span of 11 bases. CDR1 is SGDLS, CDR2 YYNGEE, per germline.

In its sample, this clonotype was seen a few times. The V and J genes are TRBV6-4 and TRBJ2-6, with a tentative D call TRBD1 (6 bases). V lost 3 bases, J lost 2 bases, and 8 bases lay in between. CDR1 is MRHNA and CDR2 is SNTAGT in the germline V gene. This CDR3 contains 15 residues. The CDR3 reads CASSEQGPGANVLTF. CDR3 nucleotides: TGTGCCAGCAGTGAACAGGGTCCTGGGGCCAACGTCCTGACTTTC.

There are a few counts of this clonotype. The CDR3, as DNA: TGTGCCAGCAGGCCCGTCCCGATTGGGGTAACGAATGCGCAGTACTTC. Amino acid sequence: CASRPVPIGVTNAQYF. The chain uses TRBV6-1 and TRBJ2-7; D unresolved. Germline lookup yields CDR1 MNHNS and CDR2 SASEGT. V lost 6 bases to trimming and J lost 9 bases, with 27 bases between them. This CDR3 is built from 16 residues.

The chain combines TRBV30 with TRBJ2-3; D remains unclear. Germline loops: CDR1 GTSNPN, CDR2 SVGIG (reference sequence). V lost 4 bases and J lost 0, with 5 bases in between. This CDR3 region has 12 residues. The chain's CDR3 is CAWTVSTDTQYF. As DNA, the CDR3 is TGTGCCTGGACCGTTAGCACAGATACGCAGTATTTT.

This clonotype has just a few counts. Here the CDR3 reads CASSPSGQGQGYTF. In DNA, the CDR3 is TGTGCCAGCAGCCCTTCGGGACAGGGCCAGGGCTACACCTTC. This chain connects TRBV6-1 to TRBJ1-2; 9 bases fit TRBD1. J was trimmed by 8 bases and V by 6 bases; bases with no gene match: 10. The CDR3 totals 14 residues. CDR1 is MNHNS, CDR2 SASEGT, per germline.

This clonotype was seen a handful of times. The V and J genes are TRBV7-8 and TRBJ1-3; the D gene is possibly TRBD1 (6 bases). Deletions cut 0 bases from V and 2 bases from J, with 14 bases between. The CDR3 extends over 17 amino acids. Germline assignment: CDR1 SGHVS and CDR2 FQNEAQ. The chain's CDR3 is CASSLAAGAGTGNTIYF. The CDR3 bases are TGTGCCAGCAGCTTAGCGGCAGGGGCTGGAACTGGAAACACCATATATTTT.

The chain recombines TRBV28 with TRBJ1-1, with 9 bases that match TRBD1. Germline-derived CDR1 and CDR2 are MDHEN and SYDVKM. This CDR3 region has 17 residues. V was clipped by 6 bases and J by 0 bases; unmatched bases: 11. In nucleotides, the CDR3 is TGTGCCAGCAGGGACTCGACAGGGGGAGGGGTGAACACTGAAGCTTTCTTT. As protein: CASRDSTGGGVNTEAFF.

This clonotype was recorded only once. The chain joins TRBV12-3 or TRBV12-4 to TRBJ1-2; perhaps TRBD1 as D (5 bases). The ends were cut back, 3 bases at V and 8 bases at J, with 16 bases in the middle. The CDR3 consists of 14 residues. In DNA, the CDR3 is TGTGCCAGCAGTTTTTGCAGGGAGTCATGCGGCTACACCTTC. As protein: CASSFCRESCGYTF.

The DNA for the CDR3 is TGTGCCAGCAGTTACTCTTTGACCGACGGGGGTAATTCACCCCTCCACTTT. Translation: CASSYSLTDGGNSPLHF. This chain joins TRBV6-5 and TRBJ1-6; weak D call: TRBD1 (5 bases). Germline CDR1 is MNHEY and CDR2 is SVGAGI. The V end was cut by 0 bases, the J end by 6 bases, with 15 bases between. The CDR3 has 17 residues.

This sequence joins TRBV4-2 and TRBJ2-7; D is possibly TRBD1 or TRBD2 (5 bases each). Germline assignment: CDR1 LGHNA and CDR2 YNFKEQ. V shed 1 base and J shed 4 bases, with 14 bases lying between them. CDR3 length: 15 residues. CDR3 sequence: CASSQAVRGPYEQYF. CDR3 DNA sequence: TGTGCCAGCAGCCAAGCTGTTAGGGGACCGTACGAGCAGTACTTC.

The chain uses TRBV4-1 and TRBJ2-3; TRBD2 matches at 11 bases. Germline V gene lookup returns CDR1 MGHRA and CDR2 YSYEKL. The V gene end was trimmed by 5 bases and the J gene end by 4 bases; junction bases not matched to a gene: 11. The CDR3 runs 17 residues. Here the CDR3 reads CASSLTLAGGPADTQYF. CDR3 DNA sequence: TGCGCCAGCAGCTTAACTTTAGCGGGGGGGCCAGCAGATACGCAGTATTTT.

The chain has TRBV24-1 and TRBJ1-3; D is perhaps TRBD1 (6 bases). Germline V CDR1 and CDR2: KGHDR, SFDVKD. This CDR3 has 15 amino acids. V was trimmed by 4 bases and J by 7 bases, leaving 16 bases between them. CDR3 residues: CATSELRGALNTIYF. The CDR3 bases are TGTGCCACCAGTGAGCTCCGGGGGGCTCTGAACACCATATATTTT.

The table lists this clonotype with a few counts. The chain has TRBV5-4 and TRBJ1-2, with 9 positions matching TRBD1. Looked up from germline, CDR1 is SGHNT and CDR2 is YYREEE (reference sequence). This CDR3 spans 15 amino acids. V shed 4 bases and J 3 bases; nucleotides not matched to a gene: 7. This chain's CDR3 is CASSGQDRGDYGYTF. CDR3 coding DNA: TGTGCCAGCAGCGGGCAGGACAGGGGTGACTATGGCTACACCTTC.

The chain combines TRBV10-3 with TRBJ1-6, with 9 bases aligning to TRBD1. This CDR3 is built from 14 residues. The trim removed 6 bases at V and 7 bases at J, leaving 4 bases unmatched. The germline V gene encodes CDR1 ENHRY and CDR2 SYGVKD. The chain's CDR3 is CAISPTGGNSPLHF. In DNA, the CDR3 is TGTGCCATCAGCCCGACAGGGGGGAATTCACCCCTCCACTTT.

The sample holds a few counts of this clonotype. The V call is TRBV27, the J call TRBJ1-4; 9 nucleotides align to TRBD1. V was pared by 4 bases and J by 8 bases, with 5 bases of the junction left unmatched. The CDR3 length is 14 residues. Germline CDR1 and CDR2: MNHEY and SMNVEV (reference sequence). The CDR3 DNA reads TGTGCCAGCAGTTCCCACAGGGGGCCGGAAAAACTGTTTTTT. Protein: CASSSHRGPEKLFF. The whole variable domain, remainder taken from reference TRBV27 and TRBJ1-4, is EAQVTQNPRYLITVTGKKLTVTCSQNMNHEYMSWYRQDPGLGLRQIYYSMNVEVTDKGDVPEGYKVSRKEKRNFPLILESPSPNQTSLYFCASSSHRGPEKLFFGSGTQLSVL.

V gene TRBV7-8 combines with J gene TRBJ1-3, with no clear D. The germline CDR1 and CDR2 sequences are SGHVS and FQNEAQ. Trimming pared 1 base from V and 2 bases from J, leaving 12 bases between. The CDR3 length is 16 residues. CDR3 in DNA: TGTGCCAGCAGCTTAGAGGTCCCTCGAGCTGGAAACACCATATATTTT. Amino acids: CASSLEVPRAGNTIYF.

V is TRBV19 and J is TRBJ1-5, with 7 bases fitting TRBD1. Germline CDR1 is LNHDA and CDR2 is SQIVND (reference sequence). The CDR3 spans 15 residues. Trimming removed 5 bases from V and 5 bases from J; junction bases left unmatched: 9. CDR3 nucleotide sequence: TGTGCCAGTAGTTCCGACAGGGTCAACTATCAGCCCCAGCATTTT. This sequence encodes CASSSDRVNYQPQHF.